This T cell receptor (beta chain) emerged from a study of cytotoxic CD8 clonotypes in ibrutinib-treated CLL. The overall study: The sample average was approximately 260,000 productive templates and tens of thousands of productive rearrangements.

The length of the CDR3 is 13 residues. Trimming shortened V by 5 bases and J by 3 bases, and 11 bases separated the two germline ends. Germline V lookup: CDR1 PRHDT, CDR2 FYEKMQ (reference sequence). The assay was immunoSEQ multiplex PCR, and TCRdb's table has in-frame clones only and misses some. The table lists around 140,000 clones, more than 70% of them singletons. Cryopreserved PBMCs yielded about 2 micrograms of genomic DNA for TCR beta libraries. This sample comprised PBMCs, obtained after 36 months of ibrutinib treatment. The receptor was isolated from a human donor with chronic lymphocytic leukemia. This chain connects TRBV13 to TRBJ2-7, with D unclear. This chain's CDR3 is CASSPPDDYEQYF. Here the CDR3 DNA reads TGTGCCAGCAGCCCCCCAGACGACTACGAGCAGTACTTC.